This TCR beta chain was captured by sequencing in a study of T cells in tumors after PD-1 blockade. Study observations and caveats: Clonal replacement appeared only between pre- and post-treatment samples. Around 45% of tumor TCR clonotypes were also found in blood.

V lost 4 bases and J lost 0; bases outside the gene matches: 3. The CDR3 is 15 amino acids. Germline CDR1 and CDR2: SQVTM and ANQGSEA. Profiled with immunoSEQ multiplex PCR; TCRdb holds only in-frame clones, not every one. Of about 12,000 clones in the sample, approximately 57% were seen once. As to this clone: What it recognizes is unknown.

The chain recombines TRBV29-1 with TRBJ1-1; the match to TRBD1 covers 12 bases. The source was tumor tissue, collected before anti-PD-1 treatment. This TCR was sampled from a human donor with basal cell carcinoma. CDR3 DNA: TGCAGCGTTGGGGGGACAGGGGGCGTGAACACTGAAGCTTTCTTT. The encoded protein is CSVGGTGGVNTEAFF.